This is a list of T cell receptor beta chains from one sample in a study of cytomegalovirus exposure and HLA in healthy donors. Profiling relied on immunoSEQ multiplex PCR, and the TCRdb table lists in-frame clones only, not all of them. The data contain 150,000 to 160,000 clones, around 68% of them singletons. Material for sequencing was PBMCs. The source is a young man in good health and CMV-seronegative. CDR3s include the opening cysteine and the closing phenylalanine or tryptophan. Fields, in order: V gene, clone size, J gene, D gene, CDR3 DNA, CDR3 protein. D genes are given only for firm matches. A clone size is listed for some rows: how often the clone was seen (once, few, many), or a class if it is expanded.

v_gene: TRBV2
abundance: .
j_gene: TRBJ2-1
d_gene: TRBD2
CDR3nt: TGTGCCAGCAGTGGATGGCGGGGGGCAAACAATGAGCAGTTCTTC
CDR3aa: CASSGWRGANNEQFF

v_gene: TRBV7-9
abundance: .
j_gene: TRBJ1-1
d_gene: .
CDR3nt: TGTGCCAGCAGCTCCCAAAGCCCTGAAGCTTTCTTT
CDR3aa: CASSSQSPEAFF

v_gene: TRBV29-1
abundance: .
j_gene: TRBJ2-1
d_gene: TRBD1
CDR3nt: TGCAGGGGACAGGGGGGCTACAATGAGCAGTTCTTC
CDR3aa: CRGQGGYNEQFF

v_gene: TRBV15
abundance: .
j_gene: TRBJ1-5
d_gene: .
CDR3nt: TGTGCCACCAGCACTAATATACTTAGCAATCAGCCCCAGCATTTT
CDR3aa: CATSTNILSNQPQHF

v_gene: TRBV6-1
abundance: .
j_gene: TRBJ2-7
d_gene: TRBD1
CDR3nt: TGTGCCAGCAGTGAAGCTTGGACAGGGGGTACCTACGAGCAGTACTTC
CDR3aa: CASSEAWTGGTYEQYF

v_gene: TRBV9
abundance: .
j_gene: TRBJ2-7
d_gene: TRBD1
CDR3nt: TGTGCCAGCAGCCTTGGACAGGGGTTTGATGAGCAGTACTTC
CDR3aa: CASSLGQGFDEQYF

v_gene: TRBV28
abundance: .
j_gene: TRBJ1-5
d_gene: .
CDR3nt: TGTGCCAGCAGTTTCCCAGGGTACGGCAATCAGCCCCAGCATTTT
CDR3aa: CASSFPGYGNQPQHF

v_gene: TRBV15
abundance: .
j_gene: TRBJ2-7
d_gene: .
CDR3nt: TGTGCCACCAGCAGAGTAGCCAGTACTTTCTACGAGCAGTACTTC
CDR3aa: CATSRVASTFYEQYF

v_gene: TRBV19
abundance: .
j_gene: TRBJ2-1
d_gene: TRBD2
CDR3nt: TGTGCCAGTAGTATCGGTAGCGGGGCGTCCTACAATGAGCAGTTCTTC
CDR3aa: CASSIGSGASYNEQFF

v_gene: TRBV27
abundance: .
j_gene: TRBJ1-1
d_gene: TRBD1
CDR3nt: TGTGCCAGCAGTCCAAGACAGGGATGGTACACTGAAGCTTTCTTT
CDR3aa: CASSPRQGWYTEAFF

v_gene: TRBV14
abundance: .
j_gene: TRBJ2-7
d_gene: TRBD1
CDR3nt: TGTGCCAGCAGCCAAGCCCCCAGGGGGAGCTCCTACGAGCAGTACTTC
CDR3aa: CASSQAPRGSSYEQYF

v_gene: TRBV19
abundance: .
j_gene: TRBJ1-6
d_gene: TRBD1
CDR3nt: TGTGCCAGTAGAACCGGGACAGAAATTCAGTCACCCCTCCACTTT
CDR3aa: CASRTGTEIQSPLHF

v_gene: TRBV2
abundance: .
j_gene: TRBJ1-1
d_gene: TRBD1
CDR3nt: TGTGCCAGCAGCCTACAGGGGGCTAGGGGGGAAGCTTTCTTT
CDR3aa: CASSLQGARGEAFF

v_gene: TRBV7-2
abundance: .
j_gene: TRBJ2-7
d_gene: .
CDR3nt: TGTGCCAGCAGCTTAGGTAGCGGAGCCTACGAGCAGTACTTC
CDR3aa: CASSLGSGAYEQYF

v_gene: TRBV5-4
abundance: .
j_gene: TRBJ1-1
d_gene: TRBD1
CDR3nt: TGTGCCAGCAGCTTGGACAGGGGGTACGAAGCTTTCTTT
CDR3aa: CASSLDRGYEAFF

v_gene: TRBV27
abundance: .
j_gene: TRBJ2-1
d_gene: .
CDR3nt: TGTGCCAGCAGTTCCCCGGGGGTCGCGGCCTGGGGGGAGCAGTTCTTC
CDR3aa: CASSSPGVAAWGEQFF

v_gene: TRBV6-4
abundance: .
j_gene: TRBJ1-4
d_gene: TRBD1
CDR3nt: TGTGCCAGCAGCGCCACAGGGGGCGGTGATGAAAAACTGTTTTTT
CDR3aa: CASSATGGGDEKLFF

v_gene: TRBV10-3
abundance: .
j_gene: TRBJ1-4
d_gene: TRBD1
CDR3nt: TGTGCCATCAGTCGGGACAGAAATGAAAAACTGTTTTTT
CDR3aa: CAISRDRNEKLFF

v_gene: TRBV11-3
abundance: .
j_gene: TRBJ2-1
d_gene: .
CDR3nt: TGTGCCAGCAGCCAGGGGCTACTTGAGTACAATGAGCAGTTCTTC
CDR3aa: CASSQGLLEYNEQFF

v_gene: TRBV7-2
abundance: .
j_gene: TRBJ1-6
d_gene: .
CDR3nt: TGTGCCAGCAGCGTGCCGGGGGGGAATAATTCACCCCTCCACTTT
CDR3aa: CASSVPGGNNSPLHF

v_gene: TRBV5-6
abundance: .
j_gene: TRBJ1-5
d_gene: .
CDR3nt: TGTGCCAGCAGCCTGGGGCGGCATAGCAATCAGCCCCAGCATTTT
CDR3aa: CASSLGRHSNQPQHF

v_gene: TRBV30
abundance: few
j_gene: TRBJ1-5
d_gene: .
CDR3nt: TGTGCCTGGAGCCTTAGCAATCAGCCCCAGCATTTT
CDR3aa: CAWSLSNQPQHF

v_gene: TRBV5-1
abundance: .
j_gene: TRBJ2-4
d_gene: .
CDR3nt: TGCGCCAGCAGCTTGGGAGGAGATAACATTCAGTACTTC
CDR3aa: CASSLGGDNIQYF

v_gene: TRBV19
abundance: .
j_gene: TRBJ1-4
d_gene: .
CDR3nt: TGTGCCAGTAGAAGCCAGCAGGATGTTAAAGATGAAAAACTGTTTTTT
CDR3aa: CASRSQQDVKDEKLFF

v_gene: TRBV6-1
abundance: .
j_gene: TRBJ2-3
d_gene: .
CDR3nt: TGTGCCAGCAGCGGGGGGCGAAGAGCAGATACGCAGTATTTT
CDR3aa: CASSGGRRADTQYF

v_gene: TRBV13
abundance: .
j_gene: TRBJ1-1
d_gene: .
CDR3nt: TGTGCCAGCAGCTTAGACCAGGGGAACACTGAAGCTTTCTTT
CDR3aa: CASSLDQGNTEAFF

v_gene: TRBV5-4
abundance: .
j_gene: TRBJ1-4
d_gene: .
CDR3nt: TGTGCCAGCAGCTTGGCCGTTGGAGGGAATGAAAAACTGTTTTTT
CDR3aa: CASSLAVGGNEKLFF

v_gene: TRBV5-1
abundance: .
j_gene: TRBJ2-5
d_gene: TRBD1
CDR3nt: TGCGCCAGCAGCTTGTCTATACAGGGGGAGACCCAGTACTTC
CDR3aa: CASSLSIQGETQYF

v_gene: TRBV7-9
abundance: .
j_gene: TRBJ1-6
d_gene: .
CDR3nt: TGTGCCAGCAGCTTATTTATTGGCGGAAATAATTCACCCCTCCACTTT
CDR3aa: CASSLFIGGNNSPLHF

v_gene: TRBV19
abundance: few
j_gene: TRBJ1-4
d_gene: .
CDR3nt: TGTGCCAGTAGTATAGCCACAGGGAATAATGAAAAACTGTTTTTT
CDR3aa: CASSIATGNNEKLFF

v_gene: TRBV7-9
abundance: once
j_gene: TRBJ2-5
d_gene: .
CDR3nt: TGTGCCAGCAGCTTAGGTGGTGTAGGATACCTAGGGACCCAGTACTTC
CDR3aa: CASSLGGVGYLGTQYF

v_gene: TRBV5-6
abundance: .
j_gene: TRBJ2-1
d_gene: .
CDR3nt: TGTGCCAGCAGCTTGGACGGAGTACTCTACAATGAGCAGTTCTTC
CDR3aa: CASSLDGVLYNEQFF

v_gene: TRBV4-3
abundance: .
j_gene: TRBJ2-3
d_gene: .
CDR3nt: TGCGCCAGCAGCCAAGGTCGGCAGGCCAGCACAGATACGCAGTATTTT
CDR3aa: CASSQGRQASTDTQYF

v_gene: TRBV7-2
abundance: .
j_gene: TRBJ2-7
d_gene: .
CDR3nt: TGTGCCAGCAGCTTAGAAGGCGGGGCGAACTCCTACGAGCAGTACTTC
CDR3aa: CASSLEGGANSYEQYF

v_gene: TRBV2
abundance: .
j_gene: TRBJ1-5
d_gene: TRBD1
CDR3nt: TGTGCCAGCAGAGCCGGGACAGGGGCCAATCAGCCCCAGCATTTT
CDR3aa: CASRAGTGANQPQHF

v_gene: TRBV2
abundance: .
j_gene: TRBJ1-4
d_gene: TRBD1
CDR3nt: TGTGCCAGCAACCCGGGACAGGGCATTGAAAAACTGTTTTTT
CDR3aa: CASNPGQGIEKLFF

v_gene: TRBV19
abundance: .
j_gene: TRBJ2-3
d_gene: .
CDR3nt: TGTGCCAGTAGTTTAACAGGGACAACAGATACGCAGTATTTT
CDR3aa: CASSLTGTTDTQYF

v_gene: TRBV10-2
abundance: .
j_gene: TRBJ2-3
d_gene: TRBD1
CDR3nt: TGCGCCAGCAGTGGACAGGGGGGACAGGCAGATACGCAGTATTTT
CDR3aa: CASSGQGGQADTQYF

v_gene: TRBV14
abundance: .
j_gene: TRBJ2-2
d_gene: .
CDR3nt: TGTGCCAGCAGCCACCCCCATGTTACCGGGGAGCTGTTTTTT
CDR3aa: CASSHPHVTGELFF

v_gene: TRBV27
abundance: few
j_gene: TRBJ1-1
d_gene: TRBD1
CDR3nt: TGTGCCAGCCGAATGACAGGGGAGGGCACTGAAGCTTTCTTT
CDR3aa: CASRMTGEGTEAFF

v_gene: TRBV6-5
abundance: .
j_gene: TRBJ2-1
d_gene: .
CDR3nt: TGTGCCAGCAGTTCAGACAGAAGCTCCTACAATGAGCAGTTCTTC
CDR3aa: CASSSDRSSYNEQFF

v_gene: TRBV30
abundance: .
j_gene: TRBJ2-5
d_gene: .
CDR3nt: TGTGCCTGGAGTGTACGTTGGGGCCTGGAGACCCAGTACTTC
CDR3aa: CAWSVRWGLETQYF